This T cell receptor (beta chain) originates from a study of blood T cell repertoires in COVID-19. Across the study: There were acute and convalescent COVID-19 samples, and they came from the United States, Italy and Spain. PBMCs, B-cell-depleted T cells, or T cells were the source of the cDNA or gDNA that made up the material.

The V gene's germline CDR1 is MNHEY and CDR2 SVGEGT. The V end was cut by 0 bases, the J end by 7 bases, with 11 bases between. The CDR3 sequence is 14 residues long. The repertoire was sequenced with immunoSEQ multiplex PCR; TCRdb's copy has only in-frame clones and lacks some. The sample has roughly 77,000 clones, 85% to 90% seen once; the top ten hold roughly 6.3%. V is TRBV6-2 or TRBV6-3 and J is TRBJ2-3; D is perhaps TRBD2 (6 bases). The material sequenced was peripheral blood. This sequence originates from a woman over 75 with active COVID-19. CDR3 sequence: CASSYSGLPYTQYF. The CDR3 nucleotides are TGTGCCAGCAGTTACTCTGGACTACCTTATACGCAGTATTTT.